This T cell receptor (beta chain) derives from a study of control samples from healthy donors and cancer patients. Profiling relied on immunoSEQ multiplex PCR, and the TCRdb table lists in-frame clones only, not all of them. The sample consists of about 140,000 clones, 94% of them appearing once. The germline gives CDR1 GTSNPN, CDR2 SVGIG (reference sequence). This CDR3 comprises 14 residues. V shed 1 base and J shed 4 bases, with 12 bases lying between them. Sequenced material: blood. The sequence was obtained from a man in his forties in good health. The gene calls are TRBV30 and TRBJ2-3; D remains ambiguous. CDR3 DNA: TGTGCCTGGAGTGCTGGTATGACTTCAGATACGCAGTATTTT. It translates to CAWSAGMTSDTQYF. Full variable domain (rest looked up from reference TRBV30 and TRBJ2-3): SQTIHQWPATLVQPVGSPLSLECTVEGTSNPNLYWYRQAAGRGLQLLFYSVGIGQISSEVPQNLSASRPQDRQFILSSKKLLLSDSGFYLCAWSAGMTSDTQYFGPGTRLTVL.